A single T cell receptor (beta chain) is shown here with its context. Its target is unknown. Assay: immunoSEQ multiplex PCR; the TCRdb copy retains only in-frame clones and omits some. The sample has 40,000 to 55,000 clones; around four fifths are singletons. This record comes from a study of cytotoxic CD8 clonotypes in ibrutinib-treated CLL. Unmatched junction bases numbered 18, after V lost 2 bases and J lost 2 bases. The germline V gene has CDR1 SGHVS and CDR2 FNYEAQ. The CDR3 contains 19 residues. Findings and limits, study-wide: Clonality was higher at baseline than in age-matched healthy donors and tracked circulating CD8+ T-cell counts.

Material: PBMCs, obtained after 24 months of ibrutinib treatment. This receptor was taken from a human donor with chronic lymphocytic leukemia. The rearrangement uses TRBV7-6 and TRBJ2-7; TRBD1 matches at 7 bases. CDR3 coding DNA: TGTGCCAGCAGCTTATCTCTGGGTGGGGACAGTTACCTCCCCTACGAGCAGTACTTC. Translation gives CASSLSLGGDSYLPYEQYF. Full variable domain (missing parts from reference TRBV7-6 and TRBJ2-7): GAGVSQSPRYKVTKRGQDVALRCDPISGHVSLYWYRQALGQGPEFLTYFNYEAQQDKSGLPNDRFSAERPEGSISTLTIQRTEQRDSAMYRCASSLSLGGDSYLPYEQYFGPGTRLTVT.